Included here is one T cell receptor (beta chain) sequence, with context. Its antigen is unidentified. Trimming took 1 base from V and 5 from J, leaving 10 bases between them. Germline V CDR1 and CDR2: SGHDT, YYEEEE. The CDR3 sequence is 13 residues long. This sample stems from a study of shared clonotypes between healthy human individuals. Points from the study as a whole: Even with large depth, rarefaction showed that sorted-subset sequencing was incomplete.

CD45RO-negative CD8 cells positively selected for CCR7 made up the naive population, which excluded terminally differentiated effector memory CD45RA+ cells. Repertoires were generated with immunoSEQ multiplex PCR, while TCRdb's copy carries only in-frame clones and drops some. This table holds nearly 2 million clones, over 85% found once. The clonotype comes from a man between 18 and 35 years old in good health. Sequenced material: naive CD8+ T cells sorted from blood. The chain carries TRBV5-6 and TRBJ2-7; D is unresolved. The CDR3 here is CASSLLAGDEQYF. The CDR3 bases are TGTGCCAGCAGCTTGTTGGCCGGCGACGAGCAGTACTTC.